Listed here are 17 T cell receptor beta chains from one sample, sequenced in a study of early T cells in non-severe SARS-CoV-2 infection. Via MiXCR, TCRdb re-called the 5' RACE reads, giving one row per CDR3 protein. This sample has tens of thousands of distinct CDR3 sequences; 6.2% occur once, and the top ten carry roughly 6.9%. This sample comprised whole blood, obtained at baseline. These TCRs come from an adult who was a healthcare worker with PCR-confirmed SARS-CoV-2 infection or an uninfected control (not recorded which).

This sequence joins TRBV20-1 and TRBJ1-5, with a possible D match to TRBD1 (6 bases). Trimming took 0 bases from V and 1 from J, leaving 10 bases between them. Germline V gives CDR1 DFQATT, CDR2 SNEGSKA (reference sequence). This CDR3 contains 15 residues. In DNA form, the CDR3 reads TGCAGTGCTAGAGAGGGGGCTGGGAGCAATCAGCCCCAGCATTTT. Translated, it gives CSAREGAGSNQPQHF.

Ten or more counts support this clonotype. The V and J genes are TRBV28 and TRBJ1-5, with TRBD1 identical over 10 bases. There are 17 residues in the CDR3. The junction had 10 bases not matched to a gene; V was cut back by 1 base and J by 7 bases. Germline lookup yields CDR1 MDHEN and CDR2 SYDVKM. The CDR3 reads CASSLLGDRGKSQPQHF. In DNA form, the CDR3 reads TGTGCCAGCAGTTTATTGGGGGACAGGGGTAAGAGCCAGCCCCAGCATTTT. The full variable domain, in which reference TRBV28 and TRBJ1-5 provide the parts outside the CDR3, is DVKVTQSSRYLVKRTGEKVFLECVQDMDHENMFWYRQDPGLGLRLIYFSYDVKMKEKGDIPEGYSVSREKKERFSLILESASTNQTSMYLCASSLLGDRGKSQPQHFGDGTRLSIL.

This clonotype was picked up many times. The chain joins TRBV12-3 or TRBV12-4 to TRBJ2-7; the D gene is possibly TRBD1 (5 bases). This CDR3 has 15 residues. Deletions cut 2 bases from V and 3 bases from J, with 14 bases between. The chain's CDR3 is CASSLMAGSSYEQYF. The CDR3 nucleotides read TGTGCCAGCAGTTTAATGGCAGGGTCGAGCTACGAGCAGTACTTC.

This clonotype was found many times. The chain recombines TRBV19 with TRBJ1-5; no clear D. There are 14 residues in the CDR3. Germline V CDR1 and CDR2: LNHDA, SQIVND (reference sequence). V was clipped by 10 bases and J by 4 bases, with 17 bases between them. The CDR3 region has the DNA TGTGCCACCCAGTATAATACGCAAAATCAGCCCCAGCATTTT. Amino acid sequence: CATQYNTQNQPQHF.

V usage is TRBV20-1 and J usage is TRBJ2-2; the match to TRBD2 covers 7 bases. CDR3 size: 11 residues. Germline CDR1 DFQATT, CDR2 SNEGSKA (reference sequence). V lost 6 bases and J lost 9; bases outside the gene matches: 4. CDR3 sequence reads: CSAMREWELFF. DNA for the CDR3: TGCAGTGCAATGCGGGAGTGGGAGCTGTTTTTT.

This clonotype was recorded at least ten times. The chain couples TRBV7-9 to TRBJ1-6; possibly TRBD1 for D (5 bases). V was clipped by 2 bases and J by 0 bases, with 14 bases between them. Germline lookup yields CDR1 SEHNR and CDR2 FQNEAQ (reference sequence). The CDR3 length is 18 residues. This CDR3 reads CASSLLGELSSYNSPLHF. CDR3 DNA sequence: TGTGCCAGCAGCTTATTGGGGGAGTTGAGCTCCTATAATTCACCCCTCCACTTT. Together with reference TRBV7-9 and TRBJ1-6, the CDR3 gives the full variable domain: DTGVSQNPRHKITKRGQNVTFRCDPISEHNRLYWYRQTLGQGPEFLTYFQNEAQLEKSRLLSDRFSAERPKGSFSTLEIQRTEQGDSAMYLCASSLLGELSSYNSPLHFGNGTRLTVT.

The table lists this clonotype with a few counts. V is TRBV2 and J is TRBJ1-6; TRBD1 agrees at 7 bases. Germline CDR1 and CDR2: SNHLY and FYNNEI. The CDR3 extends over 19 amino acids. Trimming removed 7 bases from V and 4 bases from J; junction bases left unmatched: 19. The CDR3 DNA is TGTGCCAGCATTTCTGGGCGCGGGACAGCCAATTCGTATAATTCACCCCTCCACTTT. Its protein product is CASISGRGTANSYNSPLHF.

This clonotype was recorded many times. CDR3 residues: CASSIVIQETQYF. CDR3 DNA sequence: TGTGCCAGCAGTATTGTGATCCAAGAGACCCAGTACTTC. This chain joins TRBV2 and TRBJ2-5; D not resolved. Germline CDR1 reads SNHLY; CDR2 reads FYNNEI. The germline V and J ends were trimmed by 5 bases and 1 base, with 8 bases remaining between them. The CDR3 length is 13 residues.

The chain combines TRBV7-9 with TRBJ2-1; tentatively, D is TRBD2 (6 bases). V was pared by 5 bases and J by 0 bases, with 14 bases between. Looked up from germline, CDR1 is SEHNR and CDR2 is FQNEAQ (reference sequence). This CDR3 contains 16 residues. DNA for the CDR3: TGTGCCAGCAGCACGTGGGGGGAGAGCTCCTACAATGAGCAGTTCTTC. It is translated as CASSTWGESSYNEQFF. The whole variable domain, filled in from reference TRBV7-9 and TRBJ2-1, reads DTGVSQNPRHKITKRGQNVTFRCDPISEHNRLYWYRQTLGQGPEFLTYFQNEAQLEKSRLLSDRFSAERPKGSFSTLEIQRTEQGDSAMYLCASSTWGESSYNEQFFGPGTRLTVL.

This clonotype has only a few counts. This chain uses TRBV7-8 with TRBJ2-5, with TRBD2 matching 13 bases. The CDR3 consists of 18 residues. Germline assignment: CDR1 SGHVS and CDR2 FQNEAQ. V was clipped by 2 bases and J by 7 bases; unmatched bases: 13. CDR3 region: CASSLPTTSGRGAGTQYF. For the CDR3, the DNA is TGTGCCAGCAGCTTACCGACAACTAGCGGGAGGGGAGCGGGGACCCAGTACTTC.

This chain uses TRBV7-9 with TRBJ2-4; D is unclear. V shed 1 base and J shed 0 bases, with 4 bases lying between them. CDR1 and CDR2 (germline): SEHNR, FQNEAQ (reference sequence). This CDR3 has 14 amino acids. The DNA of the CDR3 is TGTGCCAGCAGCTTAGGGACAGCCAAAAACATTCAGTACTTC. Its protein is CASSLGTAKNIQYF.

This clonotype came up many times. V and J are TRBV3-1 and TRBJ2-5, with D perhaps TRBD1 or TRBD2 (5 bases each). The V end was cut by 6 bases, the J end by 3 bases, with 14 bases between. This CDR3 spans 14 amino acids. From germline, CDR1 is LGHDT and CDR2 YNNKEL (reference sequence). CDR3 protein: CASSLPGRKETQYF. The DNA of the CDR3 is TGTGCCAGCAGTCTGCCGGGACGGAAAGAGACCCAGTACTTC.

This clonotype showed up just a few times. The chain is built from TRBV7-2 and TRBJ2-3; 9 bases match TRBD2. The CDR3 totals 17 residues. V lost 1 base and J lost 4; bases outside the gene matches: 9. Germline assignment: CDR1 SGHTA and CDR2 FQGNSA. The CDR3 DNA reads TGTGCCAGCAGCTTAGTCGGAAGCGGGAGGAGTGCAGATACGCAGTATTTT. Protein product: CASSLVGSGRSADTQYF.

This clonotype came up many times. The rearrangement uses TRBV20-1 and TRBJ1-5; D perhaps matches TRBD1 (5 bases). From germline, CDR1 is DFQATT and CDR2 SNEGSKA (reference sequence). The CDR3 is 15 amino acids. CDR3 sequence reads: CSAKTGQFSNQPQHF. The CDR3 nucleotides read TGCAGCGCAAAAACGGGGCAGTTTAGCAATCAGCCCCAGCATTTT.

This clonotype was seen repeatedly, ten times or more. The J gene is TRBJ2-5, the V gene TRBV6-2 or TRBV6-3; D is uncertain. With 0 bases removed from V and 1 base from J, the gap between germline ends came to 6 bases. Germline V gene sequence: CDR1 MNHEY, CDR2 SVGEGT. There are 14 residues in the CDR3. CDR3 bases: TGTGCCAGCAGTTACTCAGGGTCCCAAGAGACCCAGTACTTC. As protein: CASSYSGSQETQYF.

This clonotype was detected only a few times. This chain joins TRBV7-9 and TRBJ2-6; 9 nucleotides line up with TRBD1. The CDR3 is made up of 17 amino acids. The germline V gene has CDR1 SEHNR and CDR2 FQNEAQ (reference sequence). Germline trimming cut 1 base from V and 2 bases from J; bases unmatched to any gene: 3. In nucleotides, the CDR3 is TGTGCCAGCAGCTTAGGAGACAGGGGGACTGGGGCCAACGTCCTGACTTTC. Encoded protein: CASSLGDRGTGANVLTF. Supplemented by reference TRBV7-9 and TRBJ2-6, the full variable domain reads DTGVSQNPRHKITKRGQNVTFRCDPISEHNRLYWYRQTLGQGPEFLTYFQNEAQLEKSRLLSDRFSAERPKGSFSTLEIQRTEQGDSAMYLCASSLGDRGTGANVLTFGAGSRLTVL.

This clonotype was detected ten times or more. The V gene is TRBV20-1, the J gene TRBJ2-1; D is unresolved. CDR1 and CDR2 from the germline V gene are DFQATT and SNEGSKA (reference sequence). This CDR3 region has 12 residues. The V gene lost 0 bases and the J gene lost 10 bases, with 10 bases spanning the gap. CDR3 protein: CSARDQVVEQFF. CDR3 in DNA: TGCAGTGCTAGAGATCAGGTGGTAGAGCAGTTCTTC.